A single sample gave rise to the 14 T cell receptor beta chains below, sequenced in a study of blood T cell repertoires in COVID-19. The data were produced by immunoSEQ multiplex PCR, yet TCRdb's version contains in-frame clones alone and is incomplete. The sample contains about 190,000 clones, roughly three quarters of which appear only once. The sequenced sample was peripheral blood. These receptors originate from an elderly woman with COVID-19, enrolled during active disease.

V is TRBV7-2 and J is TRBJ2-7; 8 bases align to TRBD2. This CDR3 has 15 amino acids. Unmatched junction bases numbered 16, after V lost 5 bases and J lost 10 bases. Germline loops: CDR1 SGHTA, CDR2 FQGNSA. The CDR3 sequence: CASSRPLGTRTEQYF. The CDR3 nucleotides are TGTGCCAGCAGCCGCCCCCTCGGGACTAGGACTGAACAGTACTTC. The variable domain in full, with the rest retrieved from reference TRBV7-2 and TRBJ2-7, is GAGVSQSPSNKVTEKGKDVELRCDPISGHTALYWYRQSLGQGLEFLIYFQGNSAPDKSGLPSDRFSAERTGGSVSTLTIQRTQQEDSAVYLCASSRPLGTRTEQYFGPGTRLTVT.

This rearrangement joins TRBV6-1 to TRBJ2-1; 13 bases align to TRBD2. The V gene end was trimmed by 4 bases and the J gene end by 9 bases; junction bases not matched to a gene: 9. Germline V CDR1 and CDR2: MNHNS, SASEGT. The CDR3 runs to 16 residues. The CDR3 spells CASSVGLAGVRSEQFF. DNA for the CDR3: TGTGCCAGCAGTGTCGGACTAGCGGGAGTGCGCTCTGAGCAGTTCTTC.

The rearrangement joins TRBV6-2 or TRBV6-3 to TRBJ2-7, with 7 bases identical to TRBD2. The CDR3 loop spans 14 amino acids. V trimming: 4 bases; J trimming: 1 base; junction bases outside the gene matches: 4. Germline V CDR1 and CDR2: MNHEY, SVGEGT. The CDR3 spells CASSFNGGSYEQYF. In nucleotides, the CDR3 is TGTGCCAGCAGTTTTAACGGGGGGTCCTACGAGCAGTACTTC.

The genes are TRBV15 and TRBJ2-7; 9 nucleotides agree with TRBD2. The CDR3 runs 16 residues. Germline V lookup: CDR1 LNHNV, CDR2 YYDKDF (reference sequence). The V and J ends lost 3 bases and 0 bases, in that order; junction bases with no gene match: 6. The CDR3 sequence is CATSRGTSGPSYEQYF. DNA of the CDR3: TGTGCCACCAGCAGGGGAACTAGCGGGCCCTCCTACGAGCAGTACTTC.

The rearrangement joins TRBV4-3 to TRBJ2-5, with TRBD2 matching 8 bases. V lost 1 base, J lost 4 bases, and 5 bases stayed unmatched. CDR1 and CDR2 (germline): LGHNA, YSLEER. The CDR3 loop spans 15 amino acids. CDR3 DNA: TGCGCCAGCAGCCAAGCCGGGGGGGCGGGAGAGACCCAGTACTTC. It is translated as CASSQAGGAGETQYF.

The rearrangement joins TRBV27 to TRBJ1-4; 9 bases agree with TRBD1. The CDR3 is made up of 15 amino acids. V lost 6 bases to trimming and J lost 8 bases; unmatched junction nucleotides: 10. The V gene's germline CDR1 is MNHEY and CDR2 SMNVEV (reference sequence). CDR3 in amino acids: CASRNNRGRGEKLFF. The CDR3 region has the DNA TGTGCCAGCAGGAACAACAGGGGGCGAGGGGAAAAACTGTTTTTT. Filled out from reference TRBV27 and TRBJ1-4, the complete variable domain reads EAQVTQNPRYLITVTGKKLTVTCSQNMNHEYMSWYRQDPGLGLRQIYYSMNVEVTDKGDVPEGYKVSRKEKRNFPLILESPSPNQTSLYFCASRNNRGRGEKLFFGSGTQLSVL.

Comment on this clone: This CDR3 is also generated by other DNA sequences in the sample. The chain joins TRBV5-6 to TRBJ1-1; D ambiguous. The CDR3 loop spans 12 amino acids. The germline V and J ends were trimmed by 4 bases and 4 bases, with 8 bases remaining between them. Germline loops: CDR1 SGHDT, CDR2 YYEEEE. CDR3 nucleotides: TGTGCCAGCAGCCTTTCGGGCACTGAAGCTTTCTTT. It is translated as CASSLSGTEAFF.

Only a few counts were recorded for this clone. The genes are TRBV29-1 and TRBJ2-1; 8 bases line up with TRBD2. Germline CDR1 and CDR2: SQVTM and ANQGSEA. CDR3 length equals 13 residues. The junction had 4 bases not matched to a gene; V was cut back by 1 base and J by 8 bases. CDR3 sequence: CSVEGSGVDEQFF. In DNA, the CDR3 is TGCAGCGTTGAAGGTAGCGGGGTCGATGAGCAGTTCTTC.

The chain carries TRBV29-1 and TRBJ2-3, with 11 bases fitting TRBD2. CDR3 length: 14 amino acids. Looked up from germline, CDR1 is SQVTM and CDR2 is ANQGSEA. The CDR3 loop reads CSTVTSGVTDTQYF. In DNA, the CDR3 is TGCAGTACTGTGACTAGCGGGGTCACAGATACGCAGTATTTT.

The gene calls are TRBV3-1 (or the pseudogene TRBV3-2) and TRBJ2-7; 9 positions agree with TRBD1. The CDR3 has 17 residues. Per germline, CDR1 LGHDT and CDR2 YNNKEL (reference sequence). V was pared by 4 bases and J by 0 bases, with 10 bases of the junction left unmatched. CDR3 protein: CASSPQTGTGRSYEQYF. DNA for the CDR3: TGTGCCAGCAGCCCTCAAACCGGGACAGGGCGCTCCTACGAGCAGTACTTC.

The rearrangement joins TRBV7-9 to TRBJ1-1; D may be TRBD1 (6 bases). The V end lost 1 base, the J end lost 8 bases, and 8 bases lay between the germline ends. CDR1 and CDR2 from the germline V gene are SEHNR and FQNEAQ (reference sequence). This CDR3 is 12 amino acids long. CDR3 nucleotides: TGTGCCAGCAGCTTAGACAGGGCAGAAGCTTTCTTT. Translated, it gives CASSLDRAEAFF.

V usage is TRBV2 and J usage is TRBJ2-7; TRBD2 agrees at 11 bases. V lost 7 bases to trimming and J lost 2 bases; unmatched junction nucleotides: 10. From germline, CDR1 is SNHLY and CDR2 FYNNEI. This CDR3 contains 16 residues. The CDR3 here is CASTLGTSGFTYEQYF. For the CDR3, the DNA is TGTGCCAGCACCCTCGGGACTAGCGGATTCACCTACGAGCAGTACTTC.

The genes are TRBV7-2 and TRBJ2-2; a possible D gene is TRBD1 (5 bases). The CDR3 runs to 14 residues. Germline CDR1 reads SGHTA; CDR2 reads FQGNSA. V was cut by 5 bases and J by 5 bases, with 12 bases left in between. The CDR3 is CASSDRPGTGELFF. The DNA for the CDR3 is TGTGCCAGCAGCGACCGCCCAGGGACCGGGGAGCTGTTTTTT.

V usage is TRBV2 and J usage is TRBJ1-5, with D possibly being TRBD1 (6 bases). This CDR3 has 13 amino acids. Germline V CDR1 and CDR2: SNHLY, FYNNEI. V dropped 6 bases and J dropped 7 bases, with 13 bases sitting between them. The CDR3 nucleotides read TGTGCCAGCAGCTCTACAGGGAACCAGCCCCAGCATTTT. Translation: CASSSTGNQPQHF.